This is a list of T cell receptor beta chains from one sample in a study of response to subunit inactivated influenza vaccine. From the RT-PCR reads, TCRdb called clonotypes with MiXCR, one entry per CDR3 protein. The table lists 610,000 or so distinct CDR3 sequences, around 15% of them singletons. The specimen comprised PBMCs from blood, sampled 12 days after vaccination. Receptor source: a man aged 50 to 60 who received an inactivated influenza vaccine. Each CDR3 is given with its conserved first and last residue. The order of the fields is D gene, clone size, J gene, V gene, CDR3 protein, CDR3 DNA. The D gene is left open where the match is weak. Rows may omit the clone size; those that give it use once, few, many or a size class.

>TRBD1|few|TRBJ1-5|TRBV19
CASRTGQGYQPQHF
TGTGCCAGCCGCACAGGACAGGGTTATCAGCCCCAGCATTTT
>TRBD1|-|TRBJ1-4|TRBV5-1
CASSWGQGAANEKLFF
TGCGCCAGCAGCTGGGGACAGGGGGCAGCTAATGAAAAACTGTTTTTT
>TRBD2|-|TRBJ2-1|TRBV4-3
CASSQGLEGYEQFF
TGCGCCAGCAGCCAGGGACTAGAAGGTTACGAGCAGTTCTTC
>-|-|TRBJ1-2|TRBV10-2
CASSSTGRSPHGYTF
TGCGCCAGCAGCTCCACAGGGAGATCACCGCATGGCTACACCTTC
>-|few|TRBJ2-2|TRBV4-3
CASSPINDGSSTGELFF
TGCGCCAGCAGCCCTATAAATGATGGATCGAGCACCGGGGAGCTGTTTTTT
>TRBD1|few|TRBJ2-1|TRBV4-2
CASSQADRGDNEQFF
TGTGCCAGCAGCCAAGCGGACAGGGGAGACAATGAGCAGTTCTTC
>-|-|TRBJ2-5|TRBV20-1
CSARGSSLYQETQYF
TGCAGTGCTAGAGGTAGTTCCTTGTACCAAGAGACCCAGTACTTC
>-|-|TRBJ1-1|TRBV4-2
CASSESGGPGLWGRTEAFF
TGTGCCAGCAGCGAAAGCGGGGGCCCAGGTCTATGGGGACGAACTGAAGCTTTCTTT
>TRBD2|-|TRBJ2-5|TRBV15
CATSRGPTSGGETQYF
TGTGCCACCAGCAGAGGACCGACTAGCGGGGGGGAGACCCAGTACTTC
>-|many|TRBJ2-1|TRBV24-1
CATSDLDSIQLDEQFF
TGTGCCACCAGTGATTTAGACAGCATCCAGCTCGATGAGCAGTTCTTC
>-|-|TRBJ2-1|TRBV30
CAWSAQYNEQFF
TGTGCCTGGAGTGCCCAATACAATGAGCAGTTCTTC
>-|-|TRBJ1-1|TRBV27
CASRQGQTEAFF
TGTGCCAGCAGACAGGGTCAAACTGAAGCTTTCTTT
>-|many|TRBJ2-5|TRBV14
CARQTKTGVRAETQYF
TGTGCCAGACAAACTAAAACCGGGGTGAGGGCAGAGACCCAGTACTTC
>TRBD1|-|TRBJ2-7|TRBV5-1
CASSFDGTGTYEQYF
TGCGCCAGCAGCTTCGACGGGACAGGAACCTACGAGCAGTACTTC
>TRBD1|many|TRBJ2-3|TRBV12-3/TRBV12-4
CASSLSWGQGAKTSTDTQYF
TGTGCCAGCAGTTTAAGCTGGGGGCAGGGGGCTAAAACTAGCACAGATACGCAGTATTTT
>-|few|TRBJ1-1|TRBV20-1
CSARSPFQVTNTEAFF
TGCAGTGCTAGATCACCCTTTCAGGTTACGAACACTGAAGCTTTCTTT
>-|-|TRBJ1-2|TRBV12-3/TRBV12-4
CASSLGSLTPNLIIHYGYTF
TGTGCCAGCAGTTTAGGCAGCTTGACCCCAAACCTCATAATTCACTATGGCTACACCTTC
>TRBD2|few|TRBJ2-1|TRBV20-1
CSARGLAGPYNEQFF
TGCAGTGCTAGAGGACTAGCGGGCCCCTACAATGAGCAGTTCTTC
>TRBD2|few|TRBJ2-1|TRBV20-1
CSARDPSGRGDEQFF
TGCAGTGCTAGAGATCCCAGCGGGAGAGGCGATGAGCAGTTCTTC
>-|few|TRBJ2-1|TRBV7-3
CASSFGTSGLNEQFF
TGTGCCAGCAGCTTTGGGACTTCGGGGTTGAATGAGCAGTTCTTC
>TRBD1|few|TRBJ2-3|TRBV6-1
CASSGSRTGGTDTQYF
TGTGCCAGCAGTGGCTCCAGGACAGGGGGCACAGATACGCAGTATTTT
>TRBD2|-|TRBJ2-1|TRBV20-1
CSASPGLAANEQFF
TGCAGTGCTAGTCCGGGACTAGCGGCCAATGAGCAGTTCTTC
>-|many|TRBJ2-6|TRBV5-1
CASSPGGSGANVLTF
TGTGCCAGCAGTCCAGGGGGGTCTGGGGCCAACGTCCTGACTTTC
>-|-|TRBJ2-2|TRBV5-1
CASSLGFLRLGNTGELFF
TGCGCCAGCAGCTTGGGCTTTTTAAGACTAGGCAACACCGGGGAGCTGTTTTTT
>-|once|TRBJ2-3|TRBV5-6
CAIGPGAWGTQYF
TGTGCCATCGGCCCCGGGGCCTGGGGTACGCAGTATTTT
>-|-|TRBJ2-5|TRBV29-1
CSVAAGAPHGTQYF
TGCAGCGTTGCTGCGGGGGCCCCCCATGGGACCCAGTACTTC
>-|many|TRBJ2-1|TRBV4-2
CASSQESRVSYNEQFF
TGTGCCAGCAGCCAAGAGTCTCGGGTATCCTACAATGAGCAGTTCTTC
>TRBD2|-|TRBJ2-7|TRBV28
CASSFGGSHSYEQYF
TGTGCCAGCAGTTTCGGCGGGAGTCATTCCTACGAGCAGTACTTC
>-|few|TRBJ2-3|TRBV11-2
CASSRNRVAADTQYF
TGTGCCAGCAGCCGAAACAGGGTCGCGGCAGATACGCAGTATTTT
>TRBD1|-|TRBJ1-4|TRBV6-1
CASRTGATNEKLFF
TGTGCCAGCAGGACAGGGGCAACTAATGAAAAACTGTTTTTT
>-|-|TRBJ2-5|TRBV29-1
CSVEKGRGETQYF
TGCAGCGTGGAAAAAGGACGGGGAGAGACCCAGTACTTC
>-|-|TRBJ2-7|TRBV20-1
CSARGVDRYEQYF
TGCAGTGCTAGAGGTGTGGACAGATACGAGCAGTACTTC
>-|once|TRBJ2-7|TRBV5-1
CASSLVPGREQYF
TGCGCCAGCAGCTTGGTCCCAGGGCGCGAGCAGTACTTC
>TRBD2|-|TRBJ2-1|TRBV20-1
CSARRIPGLAVYVEQFF
TGCAGTGCTAGAAGAATTCCGGGACTAGCGGTTTATGTTGAGCAGTTCTTC
>-|-|TRBJ2-7|TRBV5-1
CASKITGGDSNYEQYF
TGCGCCAGTAAAATCACGGGCGGTGACAGTAACTACGAGCAGTACTTC
>TRBD1|-|TRBJ2-1|TRBV4-2
CASSPYPGTGFSYNEQFF
TGTGCCAGCAGCCCGTATCCGGGGACAGGGTTTTCCTACAATGAGCAGTTCTTC
>TRBD1|-|TRBJ2-6|TRBV18
CASSPGTGSGANVLTF
TGTGCCAGCTCACCCGGGACAGGGTCAGGGGCCAACGTCCTGACTTTC
>-|-|TRBJ2-1|TRBV7-2
CASSRLSGGNNEQFF
TGTGCCAGCAGCCGCCTAAGTGGGGGTAACAATGAGCAGTTCTTC
>TRBD1|-|TRBJ2-5|TRBV5-1
CASSFGTGASETQYF
TGCGCCAGCAGCTTCGGGACAGGGGCTTCAGAGACCCAGTACTTC
>-|-|TRBJ1-5|TRBV12-3/TRBV12-4
CASSSRQPYSNQPQHF
TGTGCCAGCAGTTCCCGACAGCCCTATAGCAATCAGCCCCAGCATTTT
>-|many|TRBJ2-3|TRBV5-4
CASSLDHYTDTQYF
TGTGCCAGCAGCTTGGATCACTACACAGATACGCAGTATTTT
>TRBD1|few|TRBJ2-4|TRBV14
CASSLAGTGASIQYF
TGTGCCAGCAGCCTCGCCGGGACAGGAGCGTCCATTCAGTACTTC
>-|few|TRBJ2-5|TRBV6-2/TRBV6-3
CASSKAGRETQYF
TGTGCCAGCAGTAAGGCAGGGAGAGAGACCCAGTACTTC
>-|few|TRBJ1-1|TRBV3-1
CASSYGQMNTEAFF
TGTGCCAGCAGCTATGGACAGATGAACACTGAAGCTTTCTTT
>-|few|TRBJ2-7|TRBV5-1
CASSQETGGLSYEQYF
TGCGCCAGCAGCCAAGAGACAGGCGGTCTTTCCTACGAGCAGTACTTC